One and the same sample provided the 18 T cell receptor beta chains below, sequenced in a study of Ad26.COV2.S vaccination and SARS-CoV-2 variants. The repertoire was sequenced with immunoSEQ multiplex PCR; TCRdb's copy has only in-frame clones and lacks some. This table holds about 320,000 clones, just under 85% found once. The treatment was: some 20 received Ad26.COV2.S at low or high dose, single or two shots; several received placebo; per-sample allocation not given. Sampling happened 63 days after the first vaccine or placebo injection. This sample comprised peripheral blood, obtained in a trial of Ad26.COV2.S vaccine versus placebo. These receptors all come from a person aged 18-65 years who received the Ad26.COV2.S COVID-19 vaccine or a placebo.

This chain joins TRBV3-1 (or the pseudogene TRBV3-2) and TRBJ2-7; 10 nucleotides match TRBD2. CDR1 and CDR2 (germline): LGHDT, YNNKEL (reference sequence). Trimming took 4 bases from V and 3 from J; bases not matched to a gene: 6. This CDR3 is built from 15 residues. In nucleotides, the CDR3 is TGTGCCAGCAGCCGAGTAGCGGGGGGCTTCTACGAGCAGTACTTC. Protein product: CASSRVAGGFYEQYF.

This clone is a singleton in its sample. The chain combines TRBV4-1 with TRBJ2-1, with D unclear. Germline V CDR1 and CDR2: MGHRA, YSYEKL. With 6 bases removed from V and 0 bases from J, the gap between germline ends came to 6 bases. CDR3 length: 13 amino acids. The CDR3 loop reads CASSISSYNEQFF. The CDR3 coding sequence is TGCGCCAGCAGTATAAGCTCCTACAATGAGCAGTTCTTC.

A single count supports this clone. This chain uses TRBV6-1 with TRBJ1-1; D gene uncertain. This CDR3 has 12 residues. V was pared by 2 bases and J by 9 bases, with 10 bases between. Germline V gene data show CDR1 as MNHNS and CDR2 as SASEGT. The CDR3 bases are TGTGCCAGCAGTGAACAGCAGAAGAAAGCTTTCTTT. It is translated as CASSEQQKKAFF.

The rearrangement uses TRBV30 and TRBJ1-5; D is unresolved. This CDR3 region has 14 residues. V gave up 0 bases and J gave up 3 bases, with 9 bases separating them. CDR1 is GTSNPN and CDR2 is SVGIG in the germline V gene (reference sequence). The CDR3 protein is CAWSVSPINQPQHF. For the CDR3, the DNA is TGTGCCTGGAGTGTATCACCGATCAATCAGCCCCAGCATTTT.

This sequence joins TRBV6-6 and TRBJ1-4; tentatively, D is TRBD1 (5 bases). The V end lost 1 base, the J end lost 5 bases, and 8 bases lay between the germline ends. Germline values: CDR1 MNHNY, CDR2 SVGAGI (reference sequence). The CDR3 has 14 residues. Here the CDR3 DNA reads TGTGCCAGCAGTTACTTCAGGGAAAATGAAAAACTGTTTTTT. Translating it yields CASSYFRENEKLFF.

The chain carries TRBV5-6 and TRBJ2-2; TRBD1 matches at 9 bases. This CDR3 contains 15 residues. The V gene end was trimmed by 2 bases and the J gene end by 3 bases; junction bases not matched to a gene: 2. Per germline, CDR1 SGHDT and CDR2 YYEEEE. This CDR3 reads CASSFRQGDTGELFF. In DNA, the CDR3 is TGTGCCAGCAGCTTTCGACAGGGGGACACCGGGGAGCTGTTTTTT.

The CDR3, as DNA: TGTGCCAGTAGTCCGCGTTTGACTAGCGGGGTGGGGACGGATACGCAGTATTTT. Its protein is CASSPRLTSGVGTDTQYF. The V and J genes are TRBV19 and TRBJ2-3; 11 bases match TRBD2. V lost 5 bases and J lost 6; bases outside the gene matches: 16. CDR3 size: 18 residues. CDR1 LNHDA and CDR2 SQIVND come from the germline V gene (reference sequence).

This chain joins TRBV6-5 and TRBJ1-2; D perhaps matches TRBD1 (5 bases). The CDR3 sequence is 12 residues long. Per the germline V gene, CDR1 is MNHEY and CDR2 is SVGAGI. Trimming left V 7 bases short and J 8 bases short, with 14 bases between. The CDR3 region is CASIRGEVGYTF. The CDR3 DNA sequence: TGTGCCAGCATTCGGGGGGAGGTAGGCTACACCTTC.

The rearrangement joins TRBV5-1 to TRBJ2-7; D gene unclear. Germline V gene data show CDR1 as SGHRS and CDR2 as YFSETQ. Trimming stripped 4 bases from V and 6 bases from J, with 8 bases between. CDR3 size: 11 residues. The CDR3 bases are TGCGCCAGCAGCGGAGCCGCCGAGCAGTACTTC. This translates into CASSGAAEQYF.

The rearrangement uses TRBV6-1 and TRBJ1-5; D unclear. The CDR3 has 13 residues. Trimming removed 0 bases from V and 6 bases from J, with 6 bases in between. The germline V gene encodes CDR1 MNHNS and CDR2 SASEGT. CDR3 nucleotides: TGTGCCAGCAGTGAAGCGATCGGTCAGCCCCAGCATTTT. Protein product: CASSEAIGQPQHF.

This chain joins TRBV12-5 and TRBJ2-4; D is possibly TRBD1 or TRBD2 (6 bases each). CDR3 length: 17 residues. Trimming removed 0 bases at V and 8 bases at J, with 20 bases between. The germline V gene encodes CDR1 LGHNT and CDR2 FRNRAP. DNA for the CDR3: TGTGCTAGTGGTTTGGTCGCCGGGGGCTCCTCGGAGGACATTCAGTACTTC. Protein: CASGLVAGGSSEDIQYF.

The sample holds one count of this clone. The DNA for the CDR3 is TGTGCCAGCAGCCAGGACAGATCTCCTGGCTACACCTTC. The encoded protein is CASSQDRSPGYTF. The gene calls are TRBV6-5 and TRBJ1-2; tentative D call: TRBD1 (6 bases). The CDR3 runs 13 residues. The ends were cut back, 6 bases at V and 7 bases at J, with 15 bases in the middle. The V gene's germline CDR1 is MNHEY and CDR2 SVGAGI.

The chain uses TRBV27 and TRBJ1-5; no clear D. Trimming took off 5 bases at V and 9 bases at J, with 14 bases between the two ends. Germline CDR1 MNHEY, CDR2 SMNVEV (reference sequence). The CDR3 has 13 residues. The CDR3 is CASSPHTPRPQHF. The CDR3 DNA follows: TGTGCCAGCAGTCCTCATACCCCGCGGCCCCAGCATTTT.

The chain couples TRBV12-3 or TRBV12-4 to TRBJ2-5; D perhaps matches TRBD1 (6 bases). This CDR3 has 11 amino acids. V lost 6 bases to trimming and J lost 5 bases, with 7 bases between them. CDR3 coding DNA: TGTGCCAGCAGCCAGGGGGAGACCCAGTACTTC. The encoded protein is CASSQGETQYF.

The chain carries TRBV5-1 and TRBJ2-2; TRBD2 aligns across 12 bases. V was clipped by 0 bases and J by 6 bases; unmatched bases: 0. There are 15 residues in the CDR3. In germline, CDR1 is SGHRS, CDR2 YFSETQ. CDR3 sequence (DNA): TGCGCCAGCAGCTTGGGACTAGCGGGGGCCGGGGAGCTGTTTTTT. Its protein product is CASSLGLAGAGELFF.

V usage is TRBV10-3 and J usage is TRBJ1-6; 8 positions agree with TRBD1. The ends lost 4 bases at V and 7 bases at J; junction bases unmatched: 9. Germline values: CDR1 ENHRY, CDR2 SYGVKD. This CDR3 has 16 amino acids. CDR3 sequence (DNA): TGTGCCATCAGTGGTCCTCCAGGGGGCCCAAATTCACCCCTCCACTTT. It specifies CAISGPPGGPNSPLHF.

This chain links TRBV6-5 with TRBJ1-5, with TRBD1 matching over 7 bases. Germline-derived CDR1 and CDR2 are MNHEY and SVGAGI. V lost 2 bases and J lost 2; bases outside the gene matches: 6. The CDR3 covers 16 residues. The chain's CDR3 is CASSYDATGGNQPQHF. In DNA form, the CDR3 reads TGTGCCAGCAGTTACGACGCAACAGGGGGCAATCAGCCCCAGCATTTT.

The chain joins TRBV29-1 to TRBJ2-1, with 10 positions matching TRBD2. Germline-derived CDR1 and CDR2 are SQVTM and ANQGSEA. J lost 4 bases, V lost 0 bases, and 6 bases had no gene match. The CDR3 has 16 residues. This chain's CDR3 is CSVEEFSSGGYNEQFF. The CDR3 coding sequence is TGCAGCGTTGAAGAATTTTCTAGCGGGGGTTACAATGAGCAGTTCTTC.